One T cell receptor (beta chain) is described in this entry. The antigen is undetermined. The sample comes from a study of blood T cells in healthy people across ages. CDR3 length equals 16 residues. Whole-study results and caveats: CMV status of donors was not determined, possibly confounding expanded clonotype changes.

Next came a second PCR, run for roughly 7 to 12 cycles, which used a sample-barcoded 5' primer along with a J-beta primer mix. Each of the cDNA molecules was tagged by a template-switch adaptor with 12 random nucleotides. TCRdb re-called the 5' RACE reads through MiXCR, storing one row per CDR3 protein. The data show roughly 700,000 distinct CDR3 sequences, over 45% seen once. The sample comprised blood. The receptor's source is a woman aged 60-75 years in good health. The chain employs TRBV21-1 and TRBJ1-1; the table's TRBD1 call for D was not verified on the DNA. TRBV21-1 is noted as a pseudogene. The DNA of the CDR3 is TGTGCCAGCAGCAAAGCGCTTTCAGGGATGAGGACTGAAGCTTTCTTT. Translation: CASSKALSGMRTEAFF.